A selection of T cell receptor beta chains follows, all from one sample in a study of T-cell reconstitution after alpha-beta-depleted transplantation in children. MiXCR, applied by TCRdb to the PCR reads, yields one record per CDR3 protein. This table has roughly 500,000 distinct CDR3 sequences, 30% to 35% appearing once. The source was PBMCs from the stem cell graft donor, collected from the stem cell graft. The receptors shown here come from a human donor who donated a stem cell graft to a child with aplastic anemia. The CDR3 runs from the conserved cysteine through the conserved F or W. The D gene is left open where the match is weak. Some rows have no size entry. The others give once, few or many, or a class for an expanded clone.

abundance	d_gene	j_gene	v_gene	len	CDR3aa	CDR3nt
.	.	TRBJ2-2	TRBV30	14	CAWTRDLGAGELFF	TGTGCCTGGACTAGGGACCTAGGCGCCGGGGAGCTGTTTTTT
few	.	TRBJ1-1	TRBV29-1	13	CSGYSLGNTEAFF	TGCAGCGGCTACAGCCTGGGGAACACTGAAGCTTTCTTT
.	TRBD1	TRBJ1-1	TRBV7-2	17	CASSLRSGGLGNTEAFF	TGTGCCAGCAGCTTAAGGTCAGGGGGTTTAGGGAACACTGAAGCTTTCTTT
few	.	TRBJ1-2	TRBV4-3	14	CASSQDLLNYGYTF	TGCGCCAGCAGCCAAGATCTCCTTAACTATGGCTACACCTTC
few	TRBD1	TRBJ1-2	TRBV5-1	15	CASSLGGGQEPGCTF	TGCGCCAGCAGCTTGGGTGGCGGACAGGAGCCCGGGTGCACCTTC
.	.	TRBJ1-5	TRBV3-1	15	CASSRGNGQWQPQHF	TGTGCCAGCAGCCGTGGAAACGGACAATGGCAGCCCCAGCATTTT
many	TRBD2	TRBJ2-5	TRBV7-2	14	CASSLRREGLAQYF	TGTGCCAGCAGCTTACGGCGGGAGGGTCTGGCCCAGTACTTC
.	.	TRBJ2-5	TRBV11-3	15	CASSLSVLGQETQYF	TGTGCCAGCAGCTTAAGTGTTCTCGGCCAAGAGACCCAGTACTTC
.	.	TRBJ2-5	TRBV7-2	16	CASSLISGPKGETQYF	TGTGCCAGCAGCTTAATCAGCGGTCCCAAGGGAGAGACCCAGTACTTC
few	.	TRBJ1-1	TRBV6-1	14	CASSTLQENTEAFF	TGTGCCAGCAGTACCCTACAGGAGAACACTGAAGCTTTCTTT
.	.	TRBJ2-4	TRBV20-1	15	CSARELLAGGGIQYF	TGCAGTGCTAGAGAACTCCTAGCTGGGGGTGGGATTCAGTACTTC
.	.	TRBJ2-1	TRBV29-1	13	CSVAGEGYREQFF	TGCAGCGTTGCGGGAGAGGGTTATCGAGAGCAGTTCTTC
.	.	TRBJ1-4	TRBV5-6	15	CASSFATPEREKLFF	TGTGCCAGCAGCTTTGCGACCCCGGAGCGGGAAAAACTGTTTTTT
.	TRBD1	TRBJ2-5	TRBV5-6	16	CASSPGTGILQETQYF	TGTGCCAGCAGCCCTGGGACAGGGATCTTACAAGAGACCCAGTACTTC
.	.	TRBJ2-5	TRBV29-1	13	CSVSHRSGETQYF	TGCAGCGTTAGTCACAGGTCCGGTGAGACCCAGTACTTC
.	TRBD1	TRBJ2-1	TRBV5-1	14	CASSPWTGGYEQFF	TGCGCCAGCAGCCCATGGACAGGGGGTTATGAGCAGTTCTTC
.	.	TRBJ2-3	TRBV7-6	16	CASSLGGGLNTDTQYF	TGTGCCAGCAGCCTGGGGGGGGGCCTCAACACAGATACGCAGTATTTT
many	TRBD1	TRBJ2-5	TRBV20-1	14	CSAGDRGLVETQYF	TGCAGTGCTGGGGACAGGGGGCTAGTGGAGACCCAGTACTTC
.	TRBD1	TRBJ2-2	TRBV7-2	15	CASSATGVRSGELFF	TGTGCCAGCAGCGCAACAGGGGTGAGGTCCGGGGAGCTGTTTTTT
few	.	TRBJ1-5	TRBV20-1	15	CSASAGFMRNQPQHF	TGCAGTGCCTCGGCAGGATTCATGCGCAATCAGCCCCAGCATTTT
few	TRBD1	TRBJ1-2	TRBV20-1	14	CSAREYRGVDGYTF	TGCAGTGCTAGAGAATACAGGGGAGTCGATGGCTACACCTTC
few	TRBD1	TRBJ2-3	TRBV5-1	16	CASSLGDRVDTDTQYF	TGCGCCAGCAGCTTGGGGGACAGGGTGGACACAGATACGCAGTATTTT
.	TRBD1	TRBJ1-2	TRBV5-5	16	CASSFQGTGLKQGYTF	TGTGCCAGCAGCTTTCAAGGGACAGGACTGAAACAAGGCTACACCTTC
.	.	TRBJ2-7	TRBV28	16	CASSPASGQLNYEQYF	TGTGCCAGCAGCCCCGCATCGGGGCAGTTGAACTACGAGCAGTACTTC
.	.	TRBJ1-3	TRBV4-2	16	CASSQLDAISGNTIYF	TGTGCCAGCAGCCAACTGGACGCCATCTCTGGAAACACCATATATTTT
.	.	TRBJ1-2	TRBV29-1	12	CSVERQRYGYTF	TGCAGCGTTGAGAGGCAGAGGTATGGCTACACCTTC
.	TRBD2	TRBJ2-2	TRBV12-3/TRBV12-4	15	CASSRGLAATGELFF	TGTGCCAGCAGTCGGGGACTAGCTGCAACCGGGGAGCTGTTTTTT
.	TRBD1	TRBJ1-5	TRBV7-8	17	CASSLEVWGQGNQPQHF	TGTGCCAGCAGCTTAGAGGTCTGGGGACAGGGAAATCAGCCCCAGCATTTT
.	TRBD1	TRBJ1-3	TRBV29-1	14	CSVRSGGSGNTIYF	TGCAGCGTTCGATCAGGGGGAAGTGGAAACACCATATATTTT
.	TRBD1	TRBJ2-1	TRBV15	15	CATSRGQGAIDEQFF	TGTGCCACCAGCAGAGGACAGGGGGCTATCGATGAGCAGTTCTTC
few	TRBD2	TRBJ2-3	TRBV20-1	15	CSAGGTSVSTDTQYF	TGCAGTGCTGGGGGGACTAGCGTAAGCACAGATACGCAGTATTTT
few	TRBD1	TRBJ2-7	TRBV7-8	16	CASSFSGTGSSYEQYF	TGTGCCAGCAGCTTCTCCGGGACAGGGAGCTCCTACGAGCAGTACTTC
few	TRBD1	TRBJ1-5	TRBV30	16	CAWSKGGQNSNQPQHF	TGTGCCTGGAGTAAGGGGGGACAGAATAGCAATCAGCCCCAGCATTTT
.	.	TRBJ2-3	TRBV7-9	14	CASREFPGTDTQYF	TGTGCCAGCCGGGAGTTCCCGGGCACAGATACGCAGTATTTT
once	TRBD2	TRBJ2-1	TRBV18	15	CASSPRTSHYNEQFF	TGTGCCAGCTCACCACGGACTAGTCACTACAATGAGCAGTTCTTC
.	.	TRBJ2-7	TRBV30	15	CAWSVLRKSSYEQYF	TGTGCCTGGAGTGTACTCAGAAAGAGCTCCTACGAGCAGTACTTC
.	TRBD2	TRBJ2-3	TRBV10-3	16	CAISESAGGTADTQYF	TGTGCCATCAGTGAGTCGGCGGGAGGGACCGCAGATACGCAGTATTTT
few	TRBD2	TRBJ2-1	TRBV12-3/TRBV12-4	15	CASSSAGEAYNEQFF	TGTGCCAGCAGTTCAGCGGGAGAGGCCTACAATGAGCAGTTCTTC